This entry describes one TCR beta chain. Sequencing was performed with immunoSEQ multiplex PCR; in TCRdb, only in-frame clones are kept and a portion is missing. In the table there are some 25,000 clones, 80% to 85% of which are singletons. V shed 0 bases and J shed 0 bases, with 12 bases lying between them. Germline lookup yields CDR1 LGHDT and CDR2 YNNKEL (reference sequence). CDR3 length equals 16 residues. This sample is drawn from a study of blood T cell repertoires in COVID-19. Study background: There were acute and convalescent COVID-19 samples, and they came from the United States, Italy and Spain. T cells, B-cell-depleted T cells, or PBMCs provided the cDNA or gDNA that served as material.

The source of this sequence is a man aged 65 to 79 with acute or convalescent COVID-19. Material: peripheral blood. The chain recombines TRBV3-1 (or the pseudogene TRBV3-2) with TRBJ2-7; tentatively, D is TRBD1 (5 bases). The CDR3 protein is CASSQEEQASSYEQYF. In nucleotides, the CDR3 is TGTGCCAGCAGCCAAGAGGAACAGGCGAGCTCCTACGAGCAGTACTTC.